The T cell receptor beta chain described here comes from a study of shared clonotypes between healthy human individuals. Naive CD8 populations comprised CD45RO-negative cells positively selected for CCR7, excluding terminally differentiated effector memory CD45RA+ cells. In germline, CDR1 is SGHVS, CDR2 FNYEAQ. V was pared by 5 bases and J by 9 bases, with 3 bases of the junction left unmatched. This CDR3 spans 14 amino acids. The table came from immunoSEQ multiplex PCR; TCRdb's copy has only in-frame clones and leaves some out. The profile covers over 2,000,000 clones, with around 95% appearing a single time and more than 1.5% taken by the ten largest.

V and J are TRBV7-6 and TRBJ2-1; 14 bases agree with TRBD2. Sequenced sample: naive CD8+ T cells from PBMCs. The receptor comes from a man between 18 and 35 years old in good health. Some clones in this sample may be carry-over from other donors' samples. CDR3 coding DNA: TGTGCCAGCAGCCCAGGGACTAGCGGGAGTGAGCAGTTCTTC. Protein: CASSPGTSGSEQFF.